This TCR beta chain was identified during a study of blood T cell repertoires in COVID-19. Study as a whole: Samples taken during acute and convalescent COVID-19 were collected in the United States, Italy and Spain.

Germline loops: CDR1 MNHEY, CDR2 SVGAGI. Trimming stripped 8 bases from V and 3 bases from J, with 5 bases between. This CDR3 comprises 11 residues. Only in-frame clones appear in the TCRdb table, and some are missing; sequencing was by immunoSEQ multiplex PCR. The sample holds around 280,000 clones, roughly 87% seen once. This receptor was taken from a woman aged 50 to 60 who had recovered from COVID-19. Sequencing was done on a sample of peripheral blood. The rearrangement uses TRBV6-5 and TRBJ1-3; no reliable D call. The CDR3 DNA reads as TGTGCCAGCCAATTTGGAAACACCATATATTTT. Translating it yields CASQFGNTIYF.